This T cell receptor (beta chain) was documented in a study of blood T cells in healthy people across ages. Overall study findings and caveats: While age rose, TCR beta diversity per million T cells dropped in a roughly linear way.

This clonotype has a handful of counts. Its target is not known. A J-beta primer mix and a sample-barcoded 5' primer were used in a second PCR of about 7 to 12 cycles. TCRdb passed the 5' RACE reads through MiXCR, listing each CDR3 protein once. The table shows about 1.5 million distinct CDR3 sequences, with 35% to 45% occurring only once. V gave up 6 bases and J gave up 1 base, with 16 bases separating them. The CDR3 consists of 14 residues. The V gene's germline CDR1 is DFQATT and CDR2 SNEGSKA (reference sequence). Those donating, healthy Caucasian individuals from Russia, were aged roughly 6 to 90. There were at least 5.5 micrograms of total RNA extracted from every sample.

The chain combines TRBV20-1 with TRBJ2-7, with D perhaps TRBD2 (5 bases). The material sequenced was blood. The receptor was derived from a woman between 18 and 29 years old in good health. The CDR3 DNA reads TGCAGTGCAAGGAGCGGAGCCCCTTCCTACGAGCAGTACTTC. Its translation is CSARSGAPSYEQYF.